The clone carrying this TCR beta chain occurred many times. Its antigen is unknown. Construction of the TCRbeta library involved unique molecular identifiers. TCRdb re-analysed the PCR reads in MiXCR, keeping a single row per CDR3 protein. The sample contains hundreds of thousands of distinct CDR3 sequences, approximately 14% of which appear only once. The CDR3 runs 12 residues. The V gene lost 6 bases and the J gene lost 7 bases, with 13 bases spanning the gap. The sample is drawn from a study of T-cell reconstitution after alpha-beta-depleted transplantation in children. Overall study results and limits: Alpha-beta T cells present about two months after transplant were reported to originate from several hundred expanded graft clones.

This receptor was obtained from a girl aged 2 to 9 with congenital amegakaryocytic thrombocytopenia, due to receive a stem cell transplant. The chain has TRBV12-3 or TRBV12-4 and TRBJ2-7, with D possibly TRBD1 on 6 matching bases. This specimen consisted of PBMCs, obtained before TCRalphabeta/CD19-depleted stem cell transplant. In nucleotides, the CDR3 is TGTGCCAGCAGACGGGACAACGGGGAGCAGTACTTC. This codes for CASRRDNGEQYF.